A selection of T cell receptor beta chains follows, all from one sample in a study of beta chain features in type 1 diabetes. This table comes from immunoSEQ multiplex PCR, and its TCRdb copy is limited to in-frame clones, with some not included. Of 240,000 or so clones listed, roughly 22% are singletons. Input material: naive CD4+ T cells from blood. All receptors come from a woman aged 35 to 49 with type 1 diabetes. Both conserved end residues are part of each CDR3. A D gene is named only where the DNA matches it firmly. Size values are once, few and many counts, or a class for expanded clones, and some rows have none.

TRBV15	-	-	TRBJ1-2	TGTGCCACCACCCATCCGGGGAGCGGCTACACCTTC	CATTHPGSGYTF
TRBV6-1	few	TRBD1	TRBJ2-7	TGTGCCAGCAGTGCGGGACAGGGCTACCGCGAGCAGTACTTC	CASSAGQGYREQYF
TRBV2	few	TRBD2	TRBJ2-7	TGTGCCAGCAGTGAAGGTCTGCCTAGCGGGGGCTTGGAGCAGTACTTC	CASSEGLPSGGLEQYF
TRBV5-1	-	-	TRBJ2-3	TGCGCCAGCAGGCGGGATTTCGGAGATACGCAGTATTTT	CASRRDFGDTQYF
TRBV27	-	-	TRBJ1-1	TGTGCCAGCAGTTCCCGGGAAGCATTTTACACTGAAGCTTTCTTT	CASSSREAFYTEAFF
TRBV4-2	-	TRBD1	TRBJ1-1	TGTGCCAGCAGCCAAGATAGCAGGACAGGGCGCACTGAAGCTTTCTTT	CASSQDSRTGRTEAFF
TRBV19	-	-	TRBJ2-1	TGTGCCACTAAGAGCGGTGCCGCCTACAATGAGCAGTTCTTC	CATKSGAAYNEQFF
TRBV14	-	-	TRBJ2-5	TGTGCCAGCAGCCAAGATACTAGCAGGGAGACCCAGTACTTC	CASSQDTSRETQYF
TRBV19	-	TRBD1	TRBJ1-1	TGTGCCACCCGGGACAGGGACAACACTGAAGCTTTCTTT	CATRDRDNTEAFF
TRBV28	-	-	TRBJ2-7	TGTGCCAGCAGTTTTAACTACGAGCAGTACTTC	CASSFNYEQYF
TRBV6-1	few	TRBD1	TRBJ2-1	TGTGCCAGCAGCCACGGACAGGGGACGAATGAGCAGTTCTTC	CASSHGQGTNEQFF
TRBV5-6	few	-	TRBJ2-3	TGTGCCAGCAGCCCGGGATGGGTGGAAGATACGCAGTATTTT	CASSPGWVEDTQYF
TRBV6-6	-	TRBD1	TRBJ1-5	TGTGCCAGCAGTTACCCGAGGACAGGGGGTCAGCCCCAGCATTTT	CASSYPRTGGQPQHF
TRBV4-3	few	TRBD2	TRBJ2-1	TGCGCCAGCAGCCAAGAATCGGGGGGAGTAGTCGGCTACAATGAGCAGTTCTTC	CASSQESGGVVGYNEQFF
TRBV10-3	-	-	TRBJ2-7	TGTGCCATCAGTGATTCGTTCTCCTACGAGCAGTACTTC	CAISDSFSYEQYF
TRBV5-1	few	-	TRBJ2-7	TGCGCCAGCAGCTTGGGACCGGGCGAGCAGTACTTC	CASSLGPGEQYF
TRBV2	-	TRBD1	TRBJ1-5	TGTGCCAGCAGGACAGGGCTCGAACCCCAGCATTTT	CASRTGLEPQHF
TRBV12-2	-	-	TRBJ1-1	TGTGCAAGTCGCTTCGGGACTGGCGACACTGAAGCTTTCTTT	CASRFGTGDTEAFF
TRBV4-1	few	-	TRBJ1-5	TGCGCCAGCAGCCAAGATAACGGGTTCGTTCAGCCCCAGCATTTT	CASSQDNGFVQPQHF
TRBV9	-	TRBD1	TRBJ1-3	TGTGCCAGCAGCCCGGGGACAGCAAACCGGGACACCATATATTTT	CASSPGTANRDTIYF
TRBV29-1	few	-	TRBJ2-5	TGCAGCGTTGTGGGGACACCGAGCCAAGAGACCCAGTACTTC	CSVVGTPSQETQYF
TRBV29-1	-	TRBD1	TRBJ2-5	TGCAGCGCCGCCCGGGACAGAGTTCAAGAGACCCAGTACTTC	CSAARDRVQETQYF
TRBV19	few	-	TRBJ2-1	TGTGCCAGTAGTATAGGGCCGGGAGTGCACAATGAGCAGTTCTTC	CASSIGPGVHNEQFF
TRBV30	once	TRBD1	TRBJ1-4	TGTGCCTGGACAGGGGGCTTTGAAAAACTGTTTTTT	CAWTGGFEKLFF
TRBV7-9	few	-	TRBJ2-7	TGTGCCAGCAGCTTAGGGGCAGGGGAAGTCTACGAGCAGTACTTC	CASSLGAGEVYEQYF
TRBV30	-	-	TRBJ2-2	TGTGCCTGGGGGCTAAACACCGGGGAGCTGTTTTTT	CAWGLNTGELFF
TRBV29-1	-	-	TRBJ1-1	TGCAGCGTAATAAGCGGGAACACTGAAGCTTTCTTT	CSVISGNTEAFF
TRBV28	-	-	TRBJ2-7	TGTGCCAGCACCTCTAGCGCCTACGAGCAGTACTTC	CASTSSAYEQYF
TRBV5-4	-	-	TRBJ1-1	TGTGCCAGCAACCTCCTCGGAGGGGACGACACTGAAGCTTTCTTT	CASNLLGGDDTEAFF
TRBV19	-	-	TRBJ2-1	TGTGCCAGTAGTAGGGGAGTTGGAGAGCAGTTCTTC	CASSRGVGEQFF
TRBV19	few	-	TRBJ2-1	TGTGCCAGTAGTATAGTAGGGGACAATGAGCAGTTCTTC	CASSIVGDNEQFF
TRBV28	few	-	TRBJ1-5	TGTGCCAGCAGTTCGCAACGGGGGTCGAGGAGCAATCAGCCCCAGCATTTT	CASSSQRGSRSNQPQHF
TRBV30	few	-	TRBJ1-5	TGTGCCTGGAGTAGCGATAGCAATCAGCCCCAGCATTTT	CAWSSDSNQPQHF
TRBV7-3	few	-	TRBJ2-3	TGTGCCAGCAGCTTTAGCGACAGCACAGATACGCAGTATTTT	CASSFSDSTDTQYF
TRBV5-6	-	-	TRBJ1-1	TGTGCCAGCAGCTATTCTCGAGAAGGGGACACTGAAGCTTTCTTT	CASSYSREGDTEAFF
TRBV4-3	few	-	TRBJ1-1	TGCGCCAGCAGCCAAGATCCGGCGGCCCTGAACACTGAAGCTTTCTTT	CASSQDPAALNTEAFF
TRBV2	-	-	TRBJ2-4	TGTGCCAGCAGTGAGGGCGGGAAAAACATTCAGTACTTC	CASSEGGKNIQYF
TRBV4-1	-	TRBD1	TRBJ2-1	TGCGCCAGCAGCCAAGCTTTTAGGACAGGGGACCCACTCTTC	CASSQAFRTGDPLF
TRBV9	-	TRBD1	TRBJ1-2	TGTGCCAGCAGCGCCTGGGACAGGGCGGTTGGAGGCTACACCTTC	CASSAWDRAVGGYTF
TRBV19	-	-	TRBJ1-2	TGTGCCAGTAGTTCTACAGGTGCGGGAGGCTACACCTTC	CASSSTGAGGYTF
TRBV25-1	few	TRBD1	TRBJ2-1	TGTGCCAGCCAAGGACAGGGAACCTACAATGAGCAGTTCTTC	CASQGQGTYNEQFF
TRBV10-3	few	-	TRBJ1-6	TGTGCCATCAGTGGACAGGCTGATAATTCACCCCTCCACTTT	CAISGQADNSPLHF
TRBV30	few	-	TRBJ2-5	TGTGCCTGGAGTGTGGGAGCTGAGACCCAGTACTTC	CAWSVGAETQYF
TRBV4-3	-	TRBD1	TRBJ2-7	TGCGCCAGCAGCCAAGAGGGACAGGGCCTCTCCTACGAGCAGTACTTC	CASSQEGQGLSYEQYF
TRBV9	-	-	TRBJ2-6	TGTGCCAGCAGCGTAGGGGCTTCTGGGGCCAACGTCCTGACTTTC	CASSVGASGANVLTF
TRBV7-6	-	TRBD1	TRBJ1-5	TGTGCCAGCAGCCGAGCCAGGGGGATCAGTCAGCCCCAGCATTTT	CASSRARGISQPQHF